This T cell receptor beta chain is from a study (dated by TCRdb to about 2015). With regard to the full study: The study set out to test whether tumor-infiltrating Tregs in breast cancer get recruited from blood Tregs or are instead converted in situ from other CD4+ T cell subsets.

Memory CD4+ T cells were isolated as CD4+CD45RO+CD25- cells. Tregs, naive and memory CD4+ T cells from tumor, blood and ipsilateral draining lymph nodes of 4 or 5 breast cancer patients underwent full-length TCR alpha and beta sequencing. Tumor tissue and lymph nodes obtained by ipsilateral axillary dissection were perfused with PBS, cut into small pieces and digested using collagenase I and hyaluronidase. FACS confirmed that the sorted cell populations were more than 90% pure. What the authors observed across the whole study: The larger-cohort validation was restricted to a single TCR beta V-J rearrangement rather than whole repertoires. The TCR alpha and beta sequences of tumor-infiltrating Tregs showed the greatest overlap with tumor naive CD4+ T cells, followed by blood naive CD4+ T cells. Tumor memory CD4+ T cell TCR gene usage clustered with blood and lymph node memory CD4+ cells and lymph node naive CD4+ cells.

Amplification of full-length TCR variable regions was done by 5' RACE PCR using constant-region reverse primers, and this step was followed by semi-nested PCR with Nested Universal Primer A. Using the ReliaPrep RNA Cell Miniprep System, total RNA was extracted, and the SMARTer RACE 5'/3' Kit was then used to reverse transcribe the RNA into 5'RACE-ready cDNA. An Illumina MiSeq was used to sequence the full-length TCR alpha and beta libraries, which had been barcoded with multiplex adaptors. On the authors' methods: For each of nine subset-tissue groups, sequencing data from the five patients were pooled, and the groups were compared by unsupervised clustering of TCR gene usage. The Morisita-Horn index, with shared sequences weighted by their contribution to each repertoire, was used to calculate repertoire similarity. Using fastp at Q25 and MiXCR, TCRdb reprocessed the public reads and kept productive beta chains. Rows merge per CDR3 protein into single entries with the most common DNA and genes. These V and J calls rely on TCRdb rather than the paper's analysis. This sample lists tens of thousands of distinct CDR3 sequences; 25% to 35% were detected once. Approximately 3.3% of the sample lies in the top ten.

From its cysteine to its phenylalanine, the CDR3 spans 14 amino acids. Only CDR3 DNA remains: 42 bases, in frame from the first base. V and J are truncated by 4 bases and 3 bases respectively, leaving an intervening sequence of 13 bases. The germline V gene yields SGDLS for CDR1 and YYNGEE for CDR2. This clonotype was found a few times. Which antigen it targets is not known. Per-base quality was not reported, and no clone a single base away is much larger than it. Recombination joined TRBV9 with TRBJ2-5; D gene: possibly TRBD1, on 6 matching bases. The receptor's source is a female donor with breast cancer. Sequenced input: tumor-infiltrating memory CD4+ T cells sorted from the breast tumor. The cell subset or site label, as the study defines it: memory CD4+ T cells, CD4+CD45RO+CD25-. The CDR3 protein: CASSLGAGEETQYF. The DNA sequence reads TGTGCCAGCAGCCTGGGGGCAGGTGAAGAGACCCAGTACTTC.